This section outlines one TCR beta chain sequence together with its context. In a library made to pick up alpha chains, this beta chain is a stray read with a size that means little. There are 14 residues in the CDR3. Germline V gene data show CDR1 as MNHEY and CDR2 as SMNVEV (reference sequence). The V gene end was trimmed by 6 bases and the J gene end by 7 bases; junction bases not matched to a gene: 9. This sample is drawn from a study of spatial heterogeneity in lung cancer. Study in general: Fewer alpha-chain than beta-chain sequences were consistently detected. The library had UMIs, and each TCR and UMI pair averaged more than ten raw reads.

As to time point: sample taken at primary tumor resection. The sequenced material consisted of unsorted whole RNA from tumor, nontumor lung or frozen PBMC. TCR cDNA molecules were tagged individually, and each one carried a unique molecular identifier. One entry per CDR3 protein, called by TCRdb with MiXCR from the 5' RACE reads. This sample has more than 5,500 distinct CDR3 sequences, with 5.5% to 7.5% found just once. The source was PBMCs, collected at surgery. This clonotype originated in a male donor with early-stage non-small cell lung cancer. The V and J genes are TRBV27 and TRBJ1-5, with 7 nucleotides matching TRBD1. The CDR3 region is CASSLTGERQPQHF. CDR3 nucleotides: TGTGCCAGCAGCCTAACAGGGGAGAGGCAGCCCCAGCATTTT.